The next 20 T cell receptor beta chains were all read from a single sample in a study of blood T cells in healthy people across ages. Alongside a J-beta primer mix, a sample-barcoded 5' primer served in a second PCR lasting roughly 6 to 12 cycles. TCRdb called the 5' RACE reads again in MiXCR, with one record for every CDR3 protein. The sample carries 1.5 million to 2 million distinct CDR3 sequences, 30% to 40% recorded once. Sample: blood. Every receptor here comes from a human donor in good health.

The J gene is TRBJ2-7, the V gene TRBV4-2; D uncertain. The CDR3 consists of 12 residues. V was pared by 4 bases and J by 10 bases, with 14 bases between. Germline lookup yields CDR1 LGHNA and CDR2 YNFKEQ. The CDR3 loop is CASSRDERTQYF. CDR3 sequence (DNA): TGTGCCAGCAGCCGAGATGAAAGAACCCAGTACTTC.

A few counts support this clonotype. The chain is built from TRBV20-1 and TRBJ2-1; a possible D gene is TRBD2 (5 bases). Germline CDR1 and CDR2: DFQATT and SNEGSKA (reference sequence). This CDR3 is built from 14 residues. Trimming removed 0 bases from V and 6 bases from J, with 12 bases in between. The CDR3, as DNA: TGCAGTGCTAGAGATCCGGGGATCTCCAATGAGCAGTTCTTC. This encodes CSARDPGISNEQFF.

With respect to this clonotype: The junction departs from germline at one end; a sequencing error may be responsible. This chain uses TRBV5-1 with TRBJ1-1; D ambiguous. Germline CDR1 SGHRS, CDR2 YFSETQ. The CDR3 spans 15 residues. The CDR3 nucleotides read TGCGCCAGCAGCTTGAGCCCGGGGATGAACACTGAGGCTTTCTTT. It yields the protein CASSLSPGMNTEAFF.

This clonotype was detected only a few times. The chain uses TRBV3-1 and TRBJ2-3; 14 bases are a match to TRBD2. This CDR3 comprises 17 residues. The germline V gene encodes CDR1 LGHDT and CDR2 YNNKEL (reference sequence). V shed 4 bases, J shed 1 base, and the junction held 4 bases outside the gene matches. In DNA form, the CDR3 reads TGTGCCAGCAGCCCTGGACTAGCGGGGGGACGCACAGATACGCAGTATTTT. This translates into CASSPGLAGGRTDTQYF.

This clonotype was seen only once. The chain uses TRBV6-5 and TRBJ2-5; D is possibly TRBD2 (6 bases). Germline assignment: CDR1 MNHEY and CDR2 SVGAGI. Trimming removed 8 bases at V and 4 bases at J, with 23 bases between. This CDR3 spans 16 amino acids. CDR3 DNA sequence: TGTGCCAGCGGTAGATTTGGTGGACTAACAAGAGAGACCCAGTACTTC. Its protein is CASGRFGGLTRETQYF.

This chain uses TRBV4-3 with TRBJ1-6, with D possibly being TRBD1 (5 bases). The CDR3 loop spans 16 amino acids. The V end was cut by 1 base, the J end by 5 bases, with 12 bases between. CDR1 is LGHNA and CDR2 is YSLEER in the germline V gene. In DNA, the CDR3 is TGCGCCAGCAGCCAAGTCCTGACAGAAAATAATTCACCCCTCCACTTT. It yields the protein CASSQVLTENNSPLHF.

This clonotype has a handful of counts. This rearrangement joins TRBV4-2 to TRBJ2-1; TRBD2 matches 10 bases. CDR3 length equals 17 residues. The germline gives CDR1 LGHNA, CDR2 YNFKEQ. Trimming cost V 0 bases and J 9 bases; bases outside gene matches: 11. CDR3 DNA: TGTGCCAGCAGCCAAGATCCGACTAGCGGGCCCACGGGTGAGCAGTTCTTC. It specifies CASSQDPTSGPTGEQFF.

This sequence joins TRBV7-8 and TRBJ1-2, with 9 bases aligning to TRBD1. J lost 6 bases, V lost 5 bases, and 13 bases had no gene match. CDR3 size: 16 residues. CDR1 is SGHVS and CDR2 is FQNEAQ in the germline V gene. This CDR3 is CASSHSRLDRGNGYTF. As DNA, the CDR3 is TGTGCCAGCAGCCATAGTAGATTGGACAGGGGAAATGGCTACACCTTC. Supplemented by reference TRBV7-8 and TRBJ1-2, the full variable domain reads GAGVSQSPRYKVAKRGQDVALRCDPISGHVSLFWYQQALGQGPEFLTYFQNEAQLDKSGLPSDRFFAERPEGSVSTLKIQRTQQEDSAVYLCASSHSRLDRGNGYTFGSGTRLTVV.

This chain links TRBV10-3 with TRBJ1-1; D may be TRBD1 (5 bases). Germline values: CDR1 ENHRY, CDR2 SYGVKD. The CDR3 is 12 residues long. Between the trimmed V and J ends, which lost 3 bases and 11 bases, there was a span of 13 bases. CDR3 amino acids: CAISDRQPSAFF. In DNA, the CDR3 is TGTGCCATCAGTGACCGACAGCCAAGCGCTTTCTTT.

The chain joins TRBV10-3 to TRBJ2-2, with a tentative D call TRBD2 (7 bases). Germline V gene data show CDR1 as ENHRY and CDR2 as SYGVKD. The CDR3 is 14 amino acids. The V and J ends lost 10 bases and 1 base respectively, with 13 bases between them. CDR3 sequence (DNA): TGTGCCACCGGGGGGCCCCAGAACACCGGGGAGCTGTTTTTT. Protein product: CATGGPQNTGELFF.

This clonotype appeared a few times. This chain uses TRBV12-3 or TRBV12-4 with TRBJ2-7, with no clear D. V lost 5 bases and J lost 6, with 11 bases in between. CDR3 length equals 12 residues. Here the CDR3 DNA reads TGTGCCAGCAGTCCCCAGTCCCTCGAGCAGTACTTC. Translated, it gives CASSPQSLEQYF.

The chain has TRBV6-7 and TRBJ2-2; TRBD1 agrees at 8 bases. TRBV6-7 is marked as an open reading frame, function uncertain. There are 17 residues in the CDR3. Losses at the gene ends were 5 bases for V and 5 bases for J; bases not matched to a gene: 13. The CDR3 protein is CASSQTRDRRSTGELFF. The DNA for the CDR3 is TGTGCCAGCAGTCAAACCCGGGACAGGAGGTCGACCGGGGAGCTGTTTTTT.

This clonotype was picked up a small number of times. V gene TRBV5-1 combines with J gene TRBJ2-1; 10 bases map to TRBD2. The ends lost 4 bases at V and 5 bases at J; junction bases unmatched: 6. The CDR3 sequence is 15 residues long. Germline lookup yields CDR1 SGHRS and CDR2 YFSETQ. The CDR3 spells CASSLRTSGHNEQFF. The CDR3 nucleotides are TGCGCCAGCAGCCTACGGACTAGCGGCCACAATGAGCAGTTCTTC.

The CDR3 protein is CSVGGSVGTDTQYF. CDR3 sequence (DNA): TGCAGCGTTGGGGGCAGCGTCGGCACAGATACGCAGTATTTT. The chain combines TRBV29-1 with TRBJ2-3, with D tentatively TRBD1 (5 bases). Germline CDR1 and CDR2: SQVTM and ANQGSEA. Trimming left V 4 bases short and J 1 base short, with 12 bases between. The CDR3 loop spans 14 amino acids.

The chain couples TRBV28 to TRBJ1-3; D unclear. The V end lost 3 bases, the J end lost 0 bases, and 12 bases lay between the germline ends. The CDR3 sequence is 16 residues long. CDR1 is MDHEN and CDR2 is SYDVKM in the germline V gene. In nucleotides, the CDR3 is TGTGCCAGCAGTTTTAACGCGGCAGGCTCTGGAAACACCATATATTTT. Amino acids: CASSFNAAGSGNTIYF.

In its sample, this clonotype was seen many times. The rearrangement uses TRBV14 and TRBJ2-4; 8 nucleotides match TRBD1. The CDR3 contains 16 residues. The ends lost 0 bases at V and 9 bases at J; junction bases unmatched: 10. Germline V lookup: CDR1 SGHDN, CDR2 FVKESK. CDR3 coding DNA: TGTGCCAGCAGCCAAGATCGGGCAGGGGGCTATGGCATTCAGTACTTC. It encodes CASSQDRAGGYGIQYF.

This clonotype was picked up many times. This sequence joins TRBV9 and TRBJ2-7, with TRBD1 as a possible D gene (5 bases). This CDR3 comprises 15 residues. V was trimmed by 2 bases and J by 2 bases, leaving 14 bases between them. CDR1 is SGDLS, CDR2 YYNGEE, per germline. The CDR3 DNA sequence: TGTGCCAGCAGCGTTCACCCATGGACACCCTACGAGCAGTACTTC. It specifies CASSVHPWTPYEQYF. Based on the CDR3 plus reference TRBV9 and TRBJ2-7, the full variable domain is DSGVTQTPKHLITATGQRVTLRCSPRSGDLSVYWYQQSLDQGLQFLIQYYNGEERAKGNILERFSAQQFPDLHSELNLSSLELGDSALYFCASSVHPWTPYEQYFGPGTRLTVT.

J is TRBJ1-3 and V is TRBV7-9, with 10 bases matching TRBD1. The CDR3 extends over 17 amino acids. J lost 3 bases, V lost 5 bases, and 10 bases had no gene match. CDR1 is SEHNR, CDR2 FQNEAQ, per germline (reference sequence). DNA of the CDR3: TGTGCCAGCAGCCGAAAGCCCGGACAGGGGGGTGGAAACACCATATATTTT. Translated: CASSRKPGQGGGNTIYF.

The chain links TRBV12-3 or TRBV12-4 to TRBJ1-5, with a possible D match to TRBD1 (6 bases). Trimming took off 5 bases at V and 4 bases at J, with 12 bases between the two ends. The CDR3 totals 14 residues. CDR3 sequence: CASSQGLGNQPQHF. The CDR3 coding sequence is TGTGCCAGCAGTCAGGGGCTAGGGAATCAGCCCCAGCATTTT.

The V and J genes are TRBV9 and TRBJ2-1; D is unresolved. Per the germline V gene, CDR1 is SGDLS and CDR2 is YYNGEE. The germline V and J ends were trimmed by 0 bases and 6 bases, with 7 bases remaining between them. This CDR3 region has 13 residues. CDR3 sequence (DNA): TGTGCCAGCAGCGTAGCTATTGCCAATGAGCAGTTCTTC. Translation gives CASSVAIANEQFF.